The present entry profiles one T cell receptor beta chain with its context. Its target is not known. The data belong to a study of cytomegalovirus exposure and HLA in healthy donors. Study-wide findings and caveats: Subsequent analysis found a tendency for first-cohort TCR clusters to co-occur within the 120 or so validation repertoires. In vitro assays verified that a few CMV-associated chains recognized CMV antigens specifically.

While the first cohort had fewer than 850 subjects, the donors belonged to the separate validation cohort of fewer than 150 subjects. Using immunoSEQ multiplex PCR, the repertoire was profiled, and TCRdb retains in-frame clones only, with some absent. The sample holds 50,000 to 65,000 clones; about nine tenths are singletons and the top ten take 7.5% to 9.5%. The clonotype was recovered from a woman aged 18-30 years in good health and CMV-seropositive. Sequencing was carried out using PBMCs.

The chain's CDR3 is CASRSDRGRNTEAFF. The DNA for the CDR3 is TGTGCCAGCAGGTCTGACAGGGGCAGGAACACTGAAGCTTTCTTT. The V gene is TRBV2, the J gene TRBJ1-1; 8 bases agree with TRBD1. The length of the CDR3 is 15 residues. The germline CDR1 and CDR2 sequences are SNHLY and FYNNEI. Germline trimming cut 6 bases from V and 1 base from J; bases unmatched to any gene: 7.